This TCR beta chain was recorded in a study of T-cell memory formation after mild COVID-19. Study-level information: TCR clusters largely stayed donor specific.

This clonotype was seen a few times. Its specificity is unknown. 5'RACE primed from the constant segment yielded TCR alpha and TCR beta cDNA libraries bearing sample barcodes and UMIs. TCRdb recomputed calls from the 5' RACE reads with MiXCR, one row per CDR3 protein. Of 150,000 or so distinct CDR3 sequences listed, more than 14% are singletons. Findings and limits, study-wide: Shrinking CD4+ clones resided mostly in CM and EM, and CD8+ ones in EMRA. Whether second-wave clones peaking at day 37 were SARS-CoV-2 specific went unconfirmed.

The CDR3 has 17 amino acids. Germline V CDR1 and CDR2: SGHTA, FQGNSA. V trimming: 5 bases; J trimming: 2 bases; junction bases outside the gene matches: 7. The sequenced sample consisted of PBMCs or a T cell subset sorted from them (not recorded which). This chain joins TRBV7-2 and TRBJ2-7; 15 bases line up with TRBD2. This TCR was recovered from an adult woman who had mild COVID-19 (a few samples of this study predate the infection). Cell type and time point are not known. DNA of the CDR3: TGTGCCAGCAGCCCCTGGACTAGCGGGAGGGCTCCCTACGAGCAGTACTTC. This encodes CASSPWTSGRAPYEQYF.